One sample yielded the 5 T cell receptor beta chains listed below, sequenced in a study of cytomegalovirus exposure and HLA in healthy donors. Using immunoSEQ multiplex PCR, the repertoire was profiled, and TCRdb retains in-frame clones only, with some absent. The table lists approximately 270,000 clones, roughly 87% of them singletons. The sequenced sample consisted of PBMCs. The receptors stem from a man younger than 35 in good health and CMV-seropositive.

The chain couples TRBV30 to TRBJ2-2; perhaps TRBD2 as D (6 bases). Deletions cut 4 bases from V and 4 bases from J, with 13 bases between. The CDR3 consists of 14 residues. Germline V gives CDR1 GTSNPN, CDR2 SVGIG (reference sequence). The CDR3 DNA is TGTGCCTGGACGGGCGGGGCAAGCACCGGGGAGCTGTTTTTT. Protein product: CAWTGGASTGELFF.

The rearrangement uses TRBV7-2 and TRBJ1-1; the D is unclear. This CDR3 spans 14 amino acids. Germline lookup yields CDR1 SGHTA and CDR2 FQGNSA. Trimming pared 1 base from V and 0 bases from J, leaving 6 bases between. In nucleotides, the CDR3 is TGTGCCAGCAGCTTAGGTGGGTTGAACACTGAAGCTTTCTTT. Amino acids: CASSLGGLNTEAFF.

As for this clone: Other DNA sequences from this sample encode an identical CDR3 as well. The chain uses TRBV4-2 and TRBJ2-4; D is ambiguous. The CDR3 sequence is 14 residues long. The germline V and J ends were trimmed by 0 bases and 0 bases, with 3 bases remaining between them. CDR1 is LGHNA and CDR2 is YNFKEQ in the germline V gene. DNA of the CDR3: TGTGCCAGCAGCCAAGAACTAGCCAAAAACATTCAGTACTTC. It specifies CASSQELAKNIQYF.

The V gene is TRBV7-2, the J gene TRBJ2-5, with D perhaps TRBD2 (6 bases). The CDR3 is 17 amino acids. Trimming stripped 3 bases from V and 4 bases from J, with 21 bases between. Per the germline V gene, CDR1 is SGHTA and CDR2 is FQGNSA. CDR3 DNA: TGTGCCAGCAGCTTGACCATCATCGGACTAATCGGAGAGACCCAGTACTTC. Translated, it gives CASSLTIIGLIGETQYF.

The chain combines TRBV27 with TRBJ2-7; D unresolved. V dropped 3 bases and J dropped 2 bases, with 8 bases sitting between them. Germline values: CDR1 MNHEY, CDR2 SMNVEV (reference sequence). This CDR3 has 13 amino acids. In nucleotides, the CDR3 is TGTGCCAGCAGTTTGACCCCAACCTACGAGCAGTACTTC. Its translation: CASSLTPTYEQYF.